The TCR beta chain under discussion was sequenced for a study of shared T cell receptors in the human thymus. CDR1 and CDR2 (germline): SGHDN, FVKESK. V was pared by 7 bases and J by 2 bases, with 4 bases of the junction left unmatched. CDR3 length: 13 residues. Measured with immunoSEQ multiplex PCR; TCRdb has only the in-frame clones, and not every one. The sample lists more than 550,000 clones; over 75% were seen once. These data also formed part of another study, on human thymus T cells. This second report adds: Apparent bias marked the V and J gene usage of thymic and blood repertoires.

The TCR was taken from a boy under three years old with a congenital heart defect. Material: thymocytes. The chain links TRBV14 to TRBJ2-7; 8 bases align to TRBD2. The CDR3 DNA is TGTGCCAGCAAAGCGGGGGCCACCTACGAGCAGTACTTC. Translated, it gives CASKAGATYEQYF.